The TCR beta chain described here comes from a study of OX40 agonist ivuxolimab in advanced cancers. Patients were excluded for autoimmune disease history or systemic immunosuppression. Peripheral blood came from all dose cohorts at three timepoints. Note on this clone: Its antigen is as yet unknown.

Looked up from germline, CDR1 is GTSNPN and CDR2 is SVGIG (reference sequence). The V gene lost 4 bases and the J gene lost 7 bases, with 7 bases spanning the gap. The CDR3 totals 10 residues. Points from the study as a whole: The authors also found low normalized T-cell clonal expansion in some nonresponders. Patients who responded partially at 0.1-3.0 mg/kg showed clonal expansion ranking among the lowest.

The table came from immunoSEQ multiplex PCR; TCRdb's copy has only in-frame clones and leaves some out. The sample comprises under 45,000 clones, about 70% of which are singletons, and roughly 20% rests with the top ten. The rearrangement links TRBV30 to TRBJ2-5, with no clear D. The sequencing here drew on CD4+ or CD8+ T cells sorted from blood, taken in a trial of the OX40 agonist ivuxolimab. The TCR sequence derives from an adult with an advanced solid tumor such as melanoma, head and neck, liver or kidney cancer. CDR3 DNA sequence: TGTGCCTGGAATCTCTTGACCCAGTACTTC. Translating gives CAWNLLTQYF.